This T cell receptor beta chain is drawn from a study of T cells after yellow fever vaccination. This clonotype occurred a few times. With V trimmed by 5 bases and J by 6 bases, 13 bases remained unmatched. The germline CDR1 and CDR2 sequences are SGHAT and FQNNGV. The CDR3 consists of 16 residues. TCRdb itself ran the 5' RACE reads through MiXCR, one entry per CDR3 protein. The sample lists about 580,000 distinct CDR3 sequences, about 15% seen once, with approximately 15% in the top ten. The chain recombines TRBV11-2 with TRBJ2-1; TRBD2 agrees at 7 bases. The specimen was PBMCs, collected less than 6 days after the first yellow fever vaccination. The receptor was isolated from a man between 18 and 29 years old who received the YFV17D yellow fever vaccine. The CDR3 DNA reads TGTGCCAGCAGCACGTCTAGCGGAACTTCTCTCAATGAGCAGTTCTTC. Translation gives CASSTSSGTSLNEQFF.